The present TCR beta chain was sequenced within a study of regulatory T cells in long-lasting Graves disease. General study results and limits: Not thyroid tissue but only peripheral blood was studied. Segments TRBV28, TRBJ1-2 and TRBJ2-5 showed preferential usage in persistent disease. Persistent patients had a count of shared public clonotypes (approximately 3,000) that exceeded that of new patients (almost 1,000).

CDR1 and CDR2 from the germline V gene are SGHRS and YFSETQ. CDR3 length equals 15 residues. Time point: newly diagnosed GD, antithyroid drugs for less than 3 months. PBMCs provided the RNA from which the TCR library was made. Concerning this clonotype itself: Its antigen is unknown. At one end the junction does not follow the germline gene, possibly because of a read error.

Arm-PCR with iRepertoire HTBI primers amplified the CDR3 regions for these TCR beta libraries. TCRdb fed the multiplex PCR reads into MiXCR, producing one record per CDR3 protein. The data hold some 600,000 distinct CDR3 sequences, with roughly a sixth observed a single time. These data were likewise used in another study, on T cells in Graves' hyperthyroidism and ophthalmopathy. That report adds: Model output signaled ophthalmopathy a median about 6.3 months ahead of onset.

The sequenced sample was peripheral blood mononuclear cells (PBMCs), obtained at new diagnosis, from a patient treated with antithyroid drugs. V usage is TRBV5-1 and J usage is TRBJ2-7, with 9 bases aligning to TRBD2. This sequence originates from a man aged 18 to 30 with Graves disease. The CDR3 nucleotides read TGCGCCGGCAGCTTGGGGGCAGCGGGAGGCTACGAGCAGTACTTC. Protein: CAGSLGAAGGYEQYF. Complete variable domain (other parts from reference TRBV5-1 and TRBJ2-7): KAGVTQTPRYLIKTRGQQVTLSCSPISGHRSVSWYQQTPGQGLQFLFEYFSETQRNKGNFPGRFSGRQFSNSRSEMNVSTLELGDSALYLCAGSLGAAGGYEQYFGPGTRLTVT.